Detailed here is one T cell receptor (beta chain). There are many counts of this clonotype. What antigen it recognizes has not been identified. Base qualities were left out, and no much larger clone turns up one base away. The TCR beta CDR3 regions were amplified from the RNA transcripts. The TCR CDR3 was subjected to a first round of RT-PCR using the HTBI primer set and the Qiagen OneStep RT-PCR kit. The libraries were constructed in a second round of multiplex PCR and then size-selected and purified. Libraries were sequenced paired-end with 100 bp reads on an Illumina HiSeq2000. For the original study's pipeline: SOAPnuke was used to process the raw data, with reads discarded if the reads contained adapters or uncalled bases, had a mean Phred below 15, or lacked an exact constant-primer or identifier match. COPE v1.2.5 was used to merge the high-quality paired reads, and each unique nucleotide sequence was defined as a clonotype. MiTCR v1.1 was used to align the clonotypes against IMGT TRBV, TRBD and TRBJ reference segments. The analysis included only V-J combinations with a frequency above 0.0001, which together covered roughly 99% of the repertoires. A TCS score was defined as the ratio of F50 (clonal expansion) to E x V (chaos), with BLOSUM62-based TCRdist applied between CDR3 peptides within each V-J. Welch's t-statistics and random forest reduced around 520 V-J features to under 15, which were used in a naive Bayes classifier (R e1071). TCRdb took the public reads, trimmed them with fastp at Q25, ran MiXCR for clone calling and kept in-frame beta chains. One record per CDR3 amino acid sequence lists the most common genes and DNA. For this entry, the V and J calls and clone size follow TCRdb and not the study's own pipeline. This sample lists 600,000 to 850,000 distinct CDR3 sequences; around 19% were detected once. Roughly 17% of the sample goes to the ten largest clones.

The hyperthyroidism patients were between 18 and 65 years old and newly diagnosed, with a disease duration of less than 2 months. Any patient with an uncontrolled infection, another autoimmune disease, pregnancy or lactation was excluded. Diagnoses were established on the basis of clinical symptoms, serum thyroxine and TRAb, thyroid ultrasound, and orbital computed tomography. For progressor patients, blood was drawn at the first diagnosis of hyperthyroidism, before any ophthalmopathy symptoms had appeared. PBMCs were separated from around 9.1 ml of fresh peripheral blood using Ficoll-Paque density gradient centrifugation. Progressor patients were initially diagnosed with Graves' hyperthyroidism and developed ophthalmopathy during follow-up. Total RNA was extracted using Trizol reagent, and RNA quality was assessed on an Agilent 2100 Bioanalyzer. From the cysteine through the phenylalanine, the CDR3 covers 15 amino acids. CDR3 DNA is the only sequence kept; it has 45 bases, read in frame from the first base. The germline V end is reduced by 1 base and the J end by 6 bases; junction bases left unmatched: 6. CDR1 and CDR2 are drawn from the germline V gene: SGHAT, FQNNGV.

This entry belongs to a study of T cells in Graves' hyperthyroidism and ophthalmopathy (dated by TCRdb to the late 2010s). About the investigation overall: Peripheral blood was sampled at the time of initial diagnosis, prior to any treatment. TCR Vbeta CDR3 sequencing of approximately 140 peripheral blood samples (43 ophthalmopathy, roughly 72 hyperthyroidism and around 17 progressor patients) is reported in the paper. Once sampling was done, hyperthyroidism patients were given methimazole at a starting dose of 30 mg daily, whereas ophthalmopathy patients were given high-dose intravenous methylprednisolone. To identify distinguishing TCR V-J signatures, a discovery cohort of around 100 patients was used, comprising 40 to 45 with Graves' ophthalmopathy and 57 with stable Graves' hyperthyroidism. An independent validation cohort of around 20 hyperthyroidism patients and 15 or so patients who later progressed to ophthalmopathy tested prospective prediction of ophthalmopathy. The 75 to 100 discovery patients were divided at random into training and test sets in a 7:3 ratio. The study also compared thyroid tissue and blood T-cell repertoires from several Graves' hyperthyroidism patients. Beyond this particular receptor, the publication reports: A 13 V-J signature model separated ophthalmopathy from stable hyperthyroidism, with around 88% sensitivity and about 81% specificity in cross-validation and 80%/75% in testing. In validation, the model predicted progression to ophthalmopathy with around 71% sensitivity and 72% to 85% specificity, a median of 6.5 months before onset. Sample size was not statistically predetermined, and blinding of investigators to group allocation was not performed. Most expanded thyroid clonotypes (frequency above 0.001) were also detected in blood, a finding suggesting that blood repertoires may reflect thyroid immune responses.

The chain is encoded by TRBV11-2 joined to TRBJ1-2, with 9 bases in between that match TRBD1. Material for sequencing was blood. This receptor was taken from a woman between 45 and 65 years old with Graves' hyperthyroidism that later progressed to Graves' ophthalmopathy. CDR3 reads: CASSLGRTGDNGYTF. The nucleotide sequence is TGTGCCAGCAGCTTAGGAAGGACAGGGGATAATGGCTACACCTTC.